The rows below give T cell receptor beta chains drawn from one sample of a study of T cells after posttransplantation cyclophosphamide. Data came from immunoSEQ multiplex PCR; TCRdb stores just in-frame clones and leaves some out. Here the sample spans tens of thousands of clones, approximately 73% being singletons. Sequences were obtained from memory CD4+ T cells sorted from PBMCs. Receptors originate from a woman aged 55-69 years in good health, CMV-negative, and a related stem cell transplant donor. Both conserved end residues are part of each CDR3. A D gene is named only where the DNA matches it firmly. Clone size is not always given. Where it is, it says once, few, many or a class for expanded clones.

TRBJ2-1 | TRBV11-2 | - | - | CASSPVIGAYYNEQFF | TGTGCCAGCAGCCCCGTGATTGGAGCGTATTACAATGAGCAGTTCTTC
TRBJ1-2 | TRBV7-9 | - | - | CASSRGTHYGYTF | TGTGCCAGCAGTAGGGGGACCCACTATGGCTACACCTTC
TRBJ2-1 | TRBV7-9 | - | - | CASSLVADYNEQFF | TGTGCCAGCAGCTTAGTGGCGGACTACAATGAGCAGTTCTTC
TRBJ2-3 | TRBV20-1 | - | once | CSARSLDTQYF | TGCAGTGCTAGATCTCTGGATACGCAGTATTTT
TRBJ2-3 | TRBV7-2 | TRBD2 | - | CASSLALSSGMDTQYF | TGTGCCAGCAGCTTAGCCCTGTCTAGCGGGATGGATACGCAGTATTTT
TRBJ2-7 | TRBV10-3 | TRBD2 | - | CAIRLSGGLYEQYF | TGTGCCATCAGACTTAGCGGGGGACTTTACGAGCAGTACTTC
TRBJ1-2 | TRBV6-5 | TRBD1 | - | CASSYSGQGTGGYTF | TGTGCCAGCAGTTACTCTGGACAGGGGACAGGGGGCTACACCTTC
TRBJ1-3 | TRBV19 | - | - | CASSTTVQRNTIYF | TGTGCCAGTAGTACCACTGTACAGCGAAACACCATATATTTT
TRBJ1-5 | TRBV19 | - | once | CASSLDSGDQPQHF | TGTGCCAGTAGCCTCGACAGTGGCGATCAGCCCCAGCATTTT
TRBJ1-2 | TRBV30 | TRBD1 | few | CAWDRGQENYGYTF | TGTGCCTGGGACCGTGGACAGGAAAACTATGGCTACACCTTC
TRBJ2-5 | TRBV28 | - | - | CASSPRAGWQETQYF | TGTGCCAGCAGTCCCCGGGCGGGGTGGCAAGAGACCCAGTACTTC
TRBJ2-5 | TRBV19 | - | few | CASSIAGRETQYF | TGTGCCAGTAGTATAGCTGGGAGAGAGACCCAGTACTTC
TRBJ2-7 | TRBV5-1 | TRBD2 | - | CASSSSGSFRDEQYF | TGCGCCAGCAGCTCTAGCGGGTCCTTTCGGGACGAGCAGTACTTC
TRBJ2-7 | TRBV23-1 | - | - | CASSPDPTDREGNEQYF | TGCGCCAGCAGTCCCGACCCGACGGACAGGGAGGGCAACGAGCAGTACTTC
TRBJ1-2 | TRBV28 | - | - | CASSLFRSGGGGYTF | TGTGCCAGCAGTTTATTCCGAAGTGGGGGAGGTGGCTACACCTTC
TRBJ1-2 | TRBV10-3 | - | few | CAISGDYGYTF | TGTGCCATCAGTGGAGACTATGGCTACACCTTC
TRBJ1-1 | TRBV19 | TRBD1 | - | CASSRTGDTGTEAFF | TGTGCCAGTAGTAGAACAGGGGATACGGGCACTGAAGCTTTCTTT
TRBJ2-7 | TRBV4-1 | TRBD2 | - | CASRHGAGGAYEQYF | TGCGCCAGCAGACACGGGGCGGGGGGGGCCTACGAGCAGTACTTC
TRBJ2-3 | TRBV7-2 | - | - | CASSSRGGASTDTQYF | TGTGCCAGCAGCTCCCGTGGGGGGGCGAGCACAGATACGCAGTATTTT
TRBJ2-7 | TRBV5-1 | TRBD2 | - | CASSLVGTSGGTEQYF | TGCGCCAGCAGCTTGGTTGGGACTAGCGGGGGAACGGAGCAGTACTTC
TRBJ2-1 | TRBV6-5 | TRBD2 | - | CASSTTSGRDGEQFF | TGTGCCAGCAGTACGACTAGCGGGAGGGACGGTGAGCAGTTCTTC
TRBJ1-1 | TRBV7-3 | - | few | CASSQNMNTEAFF | TGTGCCAGCAGTCAAAACATGAACACTGAAGCTTTCTTT
TRBJ2-5 | TRBV9 | TRBD1 | - | CASSARTGGERETQYF | TGTGCCAGCAGCGCCCGTACAGGGGGAGAGAGAGAGACCCAGTACTTC
TRBJ1-1 | TRBV9 | TRBD1 | - | CASSPGTGDTEAFF | TGTGCCAGCAGCCCTGGGACAGGGGACACTGAAGCTTTCTTT
TRBJ1-6 | TRBV27 | - | few | CASTGGIGFYNSPLHF | TGTGCCAGCACCGGGGGGATCGGGTTTTATAATTCACCCCTCCACTTT
TRBJ2-1 | TRBV7-2 | - | - | CASRDIGDEQFF | TGTGCCAGCAGGGATATAGGGGATGAGCAGTTCTTC
TRBJ1-2 | TRBV1 | - | once | CTSSQDLSGGRGYTF | TGCACCAGCAGCCAAGATTTATCGGGAGGGAGAGGCTACACCTTC
TRBJ1-1 | TRBV7-9 | - | few | CASSFRQGEAFF | TGTGCCAGCAGCTTTCGCCAGGGCGAAGCTTTCTTT
TRBJ2-1 | TRBV5-4 | - | - | CASSFGRVAYNEQFF | TGTGCCAGCAGCTTTGGCAGGGTCGCCTACAATGAGCAGTTCTTC
TRBJ2-1 | TRBV11-2 | - | - | CASSTSDSVYNEQFF | TGTGCCAGCAGCACCTCGGACAGCGTTTACAATGAGCAGTTCTTC